This T cell receptor beta chain was sequenced for a study of blood T cells in healthy people across ages. Study results and caveats: Estimated diversity, derived from one million T cells, was regarded as an underestimate. Among T cells, TCR beta diversity per million cells dropped roughly linearly as age rose.

V was pared by 6 bases and J by 0 bases, with 13 bases between. The CDR3 length is 15 residues. Looked up from germline, CDR1 is KGHSH and CDR2 is LQKENI. Primers used in a second PCR of about 6 to 11 cycles were a sample-barcoded 5' primer and a J-beta primer mix. TCRdb analysed the 5' RACE reads with MiXCR anew, one entry per CDR3 protein. Among more than 800,000 distinct CDR3 sequences listed, 29% were seen once. The table lists this clonotype with a few counts. The antigen remains undetermined. The sample was blood. The V and J genes are TRBV18 and TRBJ2-3; no clear D. The source of this sequence is a woman older than 75 in good health. In DNA, the CDR3 is TGTGCCAGCTCCCTACTACCGAGGAGCACAGATACGCAGTATTTT. Amino acid sequence: CASSLLPRSTDTQYF.